This TCR beta chain was sequenced during a study of shared clonotypes between healthy human individuals. Study-level background: CD4 naive cells filled three plates per donor, CD4 memory three, CD8 naive two and CD8 memory one. Study-level findings and limits: Non-shared clonotypes had lower generation probabilities than clonotypes shared by all four sorted-subset donors. The study found about 5% of naive CD4 clonotypes shared across a handful of donors.

Produced via immunoSEQ multiplex PCR; TCRdb's table is partial and in-frame only. The sample includes some 2.1 million clones, 85% to 95% of them seen just once. For this clone: What it recognizes is unknown.

The germline CDR1 and CDR2 sequences are SGHVS and FNYEAQ. With 4 bases removed from V and 0 bases from J, the gap between germline ends came to 21 bases. The CDR3 is 18 amino acids. The sequencing sample was made of naive CD4+ T cells sorted from blood. This sample's subset: CD45RA+ positively selected. This clonotype was sampled from a man aged 18 to 29 in good health. The chain recombines TRBV7-6 with TRBJ1-1; D gene ambiguous. CDR3 DNA: TGTGCCAGCAGCTCCCTCCCCCCTTCGGGAGTTATGAACACTGAAGCTTTCTTT. Encoded protein: CASSSLPPSGVMNTEAFF.